This T cell receptor (beta chain) was retrieved from a study of patients and donors after allogeneic stem cell transplantation. TCRdb used MiXCR to reprocess the RT-PCR reads, holding one entry per CDR3 protein. The repertoire holds approximately 170,000 distinct CDR3 sequences, with about 24% as singletons. CDR3 length: 14 residues. The germline gives CDR1 SQVTM, CDR2 ANQGSEA. Unmatched junction bases numbered 7, after V lost 5 bases and J lost 4 bases. Sequenced input: blood, either unsorted or a sorted T cell fraction (not recorded which). This rearrangement joins TRBV29-1 to TRBJ2-2, with 7 nucleotides matching TRBD2. The source is a human donor who was either an allogeneic HSCT recipient or a stem cell or donor lymphocyte infusion donor (not recorded which). It is not recorded whose cells these are; they may come from a transplant donor. The CDR3 DNA follows: TGCAGCGTTATTCTCGGGGGGACCACCGGGGAGCTGTTTTTT. Amino acids: CSVILGGTTGELFF.